The sequence of this TCR beta chain was determined in a study of T cells in Graves' hyperthyroidism and ophthalmopathy. The study, taken as a whole, reports: Most thyroid clonotypes expanded above 0.001 appeared in blood too. Before onset, ophthalmopathy was predicted by the model a median approximately 6.6 months earlier.

Trimming left V 2 bases short and J 0 bases short, with 9 bases between. Germline CDR1 reads SGHKS; CDR2 reads YYEKEE (reference sequence). The CDR3 is made up of 14 amino acids. Patients counted as stable if ophthalmopathy did not develop within 18 months. Lactation, pregnancy, other autoimmune disease or uncontrolled infection excluded patients. Amplification of TCR beta CDR3 regions was performed using RNA transcripts as template. A first-round RT-PCR of the TCR CDR3 used the HTBI primer set. From the multiplex PCR reads, TCRdb called clonotypes with MiXCR, one entry per CDR3 protein. There are a few hundred thousand distinct CDR3 sequences in the sample; approximately 14% occur only once, and 5% to 6.5% lies in the top ten. This clonotype was counted at least ten times. Its cognate antigen is unknown.

The sequence was collected from a woman aged 18-29 years with Graves' hyperthyroidism. This chain links TRBV5-5 with TRBJ2-7; D is undetermined. The sample comprised blood. The CDR3 region is CASSFARNSYEQYF. The CDR3, as DNA: TGTGCCAGCAGCTTTGCACGGAACTCCTACGAGCAGTACTTC.